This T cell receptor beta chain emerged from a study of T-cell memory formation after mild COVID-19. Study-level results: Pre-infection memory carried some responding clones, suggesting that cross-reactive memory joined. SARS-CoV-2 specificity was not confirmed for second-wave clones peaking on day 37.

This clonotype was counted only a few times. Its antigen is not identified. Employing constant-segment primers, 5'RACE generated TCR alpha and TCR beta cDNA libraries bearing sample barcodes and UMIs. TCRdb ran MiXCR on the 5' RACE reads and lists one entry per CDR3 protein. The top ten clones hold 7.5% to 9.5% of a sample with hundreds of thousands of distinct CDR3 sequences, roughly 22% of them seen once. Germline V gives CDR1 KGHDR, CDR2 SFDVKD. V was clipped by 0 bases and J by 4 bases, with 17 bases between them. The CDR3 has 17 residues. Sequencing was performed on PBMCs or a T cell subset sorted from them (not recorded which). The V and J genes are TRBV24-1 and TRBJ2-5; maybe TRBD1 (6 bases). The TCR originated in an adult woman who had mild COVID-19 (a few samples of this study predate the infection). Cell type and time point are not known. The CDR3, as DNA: TGTGCCACCAGTGATTTGATTAGGCCGGGACAACCAGAGACCCAGTACTTC. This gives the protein CATSDLIRPGQPETQYF.